This T cell receptor beta chain was identified during a study of blood T cell repertoires in COVID-19 (dated by TCRdb to the early 2020s). A note on the overall study: Samples from collaborators originated in the United States, Italy and Spain and spanned both the acute and convalescent phases of COVID-19. The repertoires were made available in a free public database intended to serve as a resource for research on the immune response to SARS-CoV-2. Samples were obtained from the ongoing ImmuneRACE study (first 160 participants) and from 950 to 1,500 subjects provided by 6 global collaborators. The sample metadata nearly always contained a de-identified subject ID, COVID-19 status, age in years and sex. Where available, HLA class I and class II types were taken from metadata supplied by the sample provider and were not determined by assay-based typing. Subjects who had been exposed to COVID-19, were actively infected with it, or had recovered from it provided the deeply sampled blood TCRbeta repertoires that made up the dataset. The prospective study material was composed of cDNA or gDNA derived from T cells, B-cell-depleted T cells, or PBMCs. Study-wide conclusions, independent of this receptor: The quantity of clinical and demographic metadata differed by source and by participant and was supplied without curation.

A remark on this clone: Its antigen target is currently unknown. It has no much larger one-base neighbor in the sample; base qualities were not kept.

TCRbeta CDR3 regions were amplified from genomic DNA using the immunoSEQ Assay, a bias-controlled multiplex PCR. In the source study's methods: The number of nucleated cells in each sample was estimated from the amplification of reference gene primers within the assay. To quantify the absolute abundance of each unique TCRbeta CDR3 rearrangement, sequence reads were collapsed and filtered. Productive Simpson clonality was computed per sample as the square root of Simpson's diversity index over productive rearrangements. TCRdb holds this immuneACCESS table with in-frame rearrangements only. Some clones are missing; in checked studies, unresolved V genes explain under half, and the rest has no known cause. That table furnishes V, J and clone size, whereas the DNA furnished D and trimming. This sample comprises about 170,000 clones, approximately 91% of them detected only once. Of the sample, 4.5% to 5% falls within the top ten clones.

At one collaborating source in Seattle, patients were enrolled during active infection and were followed longitudinally through the course of disease. Each collaborating institution followed its own protocols to collect whole blood in K2EDTA tubes. For TCRbeta analysis, collaborators shipped samples in one of three forms: frozen whole blood, isolated PBMCs, or DNA extracted from either of those sample types. The sequenced material came from peripheral blood. The TCR was taken from a man younger than 35 with COVID-19, enrolled during active disease.

The DNA sequence is given as TGTGCTAGTGGCCTGGGACTAGCGGGAGTAAGCTCCTACAATGAGCAGTTCTTC. Protein translation: CASGLGLAGVSSYNEQFF. The rearranged chain carries TRBV12-5 and TRBJ2-1; 14 bases in the junction line up with TRBD2. CDR1 and CDR2 are read off the germline V gene as LGHNT and FRNRAP. The junction shows trimming of 6 bases on V and 0 bases on J, and the gene matches do not reach 7 bases of it. The CDR3 starts with the cysteine, ends with the phenylalanine, and has 18 residues. The CDR3 DNA has 54 bases and is translated from base 1.